The present T cell receptor beta chain was sequenced within a study of shared clonotypes between healthy human individuals. Study information: Three plates were used per donor for CD4 naive, three for CD4 memory, two for CD8 naive and one for CD8 memory.

Study outcomes and limitations: Non-shared clonotypes displayed generation probabilities falling below those of clonotypes present in all four donors. Few donors limited the genetic and exposure-history diversity represented.

Trimming cost V 4 bases and J 4 bases, with 20 bases left between them. The CDR3 sequence is 16 residues long. CDR1 and CDR2 from the germline V gene are MDHEN and SYDVKM. In the case of this clone: Its antigen is undetermined.

Donors included only healthy HIV-negative adults lacking recent acute infections or vaccinations. Here immunoSEQ multiplex PCR was the method, and the copy in TCRdb shows in-frame clones only, minus some. The sample lists a few million clones; approximately 93% were seen once. This receptor was taken from a man aged 18-30 years in good health. Some clones in this sample may be carry-over from other donors' samples. The sample was naive CD4+ T cells from PBMCs. The subset here: CD45RA+ positively selected. The V and J genes are TRBV28 and TRBJ2-7; perhaps TRBD1 as D (6 bases). The DNA for the CDR3 is TGTGCCAGCAGTTACTCCTTAGGTTCCCAGGGGTACGAGCAGTACTTC. Its protein product is CASSYSLGSQGYEQYF.